The entry below describes one T cell receptor (beta chain). Amplified regions were TCR beta CDR3 sequences from RNA transcripts. A first-round RT-PCR of the TCR CDR3 used the HTBI primer set. TCRdb analysed the multiplex PCR reads with MiXCR anew, one entry per CDR3 protein. The sample carries about 520,000 distinct CDR3 sequences, roughly 24% recorded once. The CDR3 is made up of 15 amino acids. The V and J ends lost 5 bases and 7 bases, in that order; junction bases with no gene match: 6. Germline V gene lookup returns CDR1 MNHEY and CDR2 SMNVEV (reference sequence). This sample was taken from a study of T cells in Graves' hyperthyroidism and ophthalmopathy.

V and J are TRBV27 and TRBJ2-2; 11 nucleotides match TRBD2. The sequence derives from a woman in her twenties or thirties with Graves' ophthalmopathy. The sample taken for sequencing was blood. The CDR3 loop reads CASSILAGVNGELFF. The CDR3 nucleotides read TGTGCCAGCAGTATACTAGCGGGAGTGAACGGGGAGCTGTTTTTT.